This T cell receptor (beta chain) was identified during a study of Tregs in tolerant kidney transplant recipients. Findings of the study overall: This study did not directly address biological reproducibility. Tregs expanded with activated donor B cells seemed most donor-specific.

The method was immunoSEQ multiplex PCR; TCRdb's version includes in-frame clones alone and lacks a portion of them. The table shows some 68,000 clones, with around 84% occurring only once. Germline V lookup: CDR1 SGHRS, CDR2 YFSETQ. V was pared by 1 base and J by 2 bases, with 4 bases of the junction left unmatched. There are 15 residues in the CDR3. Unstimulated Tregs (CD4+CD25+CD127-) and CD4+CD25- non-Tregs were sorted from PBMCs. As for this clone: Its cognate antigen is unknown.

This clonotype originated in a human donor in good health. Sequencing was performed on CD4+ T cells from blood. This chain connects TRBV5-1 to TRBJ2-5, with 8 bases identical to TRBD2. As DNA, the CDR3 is TGCGCCAGCAGCTTGCCCGGGGGGGGGCAAGAGACCCAGTACTTC. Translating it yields CASSLPGGGQETQYF.